This T cell receptor (beta chain) was identified during a study of OX40 agonist ivuxolimab in advanced cancers. Germline values: CDR1 LGHNA, CDR2 YSLEER. CDR3 size: 15 residues. The V end lost 1 base, the J end lost 3 bases, and 7 bases lay between the germline ends. Study-level results: Several nonresponders also turned out to have low normalized T-cell clonal expansion. The authors did not determine the antigen specificity of the expanded peripheral T cells. At 0.1 to 3.0 mg/kg and by week 6, CD4+ and CD8+ T cells in the blood had expanded clonally.

As concerns this clone: As yet, its antigen is unknown.

Using immunoSEQ multiplex PCR, the repertoire was profiled, and TCRdb retains in-frame clones only, with some absent. The top ten clones hold about a fifth of a sample with about 20,000 clones, roughly 78% of them seen once. The sample was CD4+ or CD8+ T cells sorted from blood, taken in a trial of the OX40 agonist ivuxolimab. This receptor was obtained from an adult with an advanced solid tumor such as melanoma, head and neck, liver or kidney cancer. The gene calls are TRBV4-3 and TRBJ1-6, with a possible D match to TRBD1 (5 bases). The CDR3 region is CASSQVQDYNSPLHF. The CDR3, as DNA: TGCGCCAGCAGCCAAGTACAGGACTATAATTCACCCCTCCACTTT.